This record covers a single TCR beta chain. This specimen belongs to a study of radiation and T cells in renal cell carcinoma. Some clones are missing from TCRdb's copy, which holds only in-frame ones; the method was immunoSEQ multiplex PCR. Here the sample spans about 130,000 clones, about 81% being singletons. Time point here: blood 2 weeks post-SBRT. Indicated treatment: 15 Gy SBRT to primary tumor, nephrectomy 4 weeks later. Trimming cost V 5 bases and J 4 bases, with 26 bases left between them. The CDR3 sequence is 18 residues long. CDR1 and CDR2 (germline): SEHNR, FQNEAQ (reference sequence). The genes are TRBV7-9 and TRBJ1-2; TRBD1 is a possible D gene (6 bases). This clonotype was sampled from a woman in her sixties with renal cell carcinoma. This specimen was blood, taken from a patient whose treatment included radiotherapy and nephrectomy. CDR3 bases: TGTGCCAGCAGCGCAAACAGGGACCGGCCGAGTCGAGGCTATGGCTACACCTTC. Amino acid sequence: CASSANRDRPSRGYGYTF. The full variable domain, its missing parts supplied by reference TRBV7-9 and TRBJ1-2, is DTGVSQNPRHKITKRGQNVTFRCDPISEHNRLYWYRQTLGQGPEFLTYFQNEAQLEKSRLLSDRFSAERPKGSFSTLEIQRTEQGDSAMYLCASSANRDRPSRGYGYTFGSGTRLTVV.